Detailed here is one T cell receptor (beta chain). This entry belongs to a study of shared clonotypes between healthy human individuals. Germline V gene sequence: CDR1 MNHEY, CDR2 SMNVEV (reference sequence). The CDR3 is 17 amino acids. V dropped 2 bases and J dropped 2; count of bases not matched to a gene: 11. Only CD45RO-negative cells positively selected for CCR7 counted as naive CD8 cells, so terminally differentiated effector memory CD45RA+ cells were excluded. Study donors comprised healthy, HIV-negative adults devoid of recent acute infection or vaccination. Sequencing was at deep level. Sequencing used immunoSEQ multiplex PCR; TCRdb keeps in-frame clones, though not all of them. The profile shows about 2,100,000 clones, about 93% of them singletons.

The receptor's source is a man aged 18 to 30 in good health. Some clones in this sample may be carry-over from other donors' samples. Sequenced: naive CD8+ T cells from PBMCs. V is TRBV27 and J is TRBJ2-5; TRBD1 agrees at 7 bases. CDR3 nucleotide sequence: TGTGCCAGCAGTTTAAAGGGGGCAAAGGGTTGGCAAGAGACCCAGTACTTC. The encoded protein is CASSLKGAKGWQETQYF.